This entry features one T cell receptor (beta chain) sequence. There is no known antigen for this receptor. No base qualities exist here, and no much larger clone lies one base off it. The TCR beta CDR3 regions were amplified from RNA transcripts. The TCR CDR3 was subjected to a first round of RT-PCR using the HTBI primer set and the Qiagen OneStep RT-PCR kit. A second multiplex PCR round built the libraries, followed by size selection and purification. Sequencing of the libraries was done on an Illumina HiSeq2000 using paired-end 100 bp reads. The study's own analysis went as follows. Raw data were processed with SOAPnuke, discarding reads with adapters, uncalled bases, mean Phred below 15, or no exact constant-primer or identifier match. High-quality paired reads were merged with COPE v1.2.5, and unique nucleotide sequences were defined as clonotypes. Clonotypes were aligned to IMGT TRBV, TRBD and TRBJ reference segments using MiTCR v1.1. The analysis included only V-J combinations with a frequency above 0.0001, which together covered 99% to 99.2% of the repertoires. A TCS score was defined as the ratio of F50 (clonal expansion) to E x V (chaos), with BLOSUM62-based TCRdist applied between CDR3 peptides within each V-J. Welch's t-statistics and random forest reduced fewer than 600 V-J features to under 15, which were used in a naive Bayes classifier (R e1071). Thyroid-blood repertoire similarity was quantified with the Morisita-Horn index. The public reads were reprocessed in TCRdb via fastp at Q25 and MiXCR, keeping in-frame beta chains. A single entry per CDR3 protein holds the most common genes and DNA from its merged rows. V and J calls and clone size were set by TCRdb, not the authors. This sample comprises 550,000 to 600,000 distinct CDR3 sequences, 46% of them detected only once. The ten largest make up roughly 19% of the sample.

CDR3 length: 15 amino acids, cysteine to phenylalanine. The sequence is cut down to CDR3 DNA, 45 bases in frame from base 1. As encoded in the germline V gene (reference sequence), CDR1 is MNHEY while CDR2 is SMNVEV. Clipping removes 5 bases from V and 3 bases from J, with 6 as the unmatched junction base count. The sample originates from a study of T cells in Graves' hyperthyroidism and ophthalmopathy (dated by TCRdb to about 2019). Notes on the research overall: TCR V-J signatures able to tell the groups apart were searched for in a discovery cohort of approximately 95 patients, of whom around 42 had Graves' ophthalmopathy and 57 had stable Graves' hyperthyroidism. Whether ophthalmopathy could be predicted prospectively was tested in an independent validation cohort made up of 18 to 20 hyperthyroidism patients plus 17 patients who later progressed to ophthalmopathy. The 75 to 100 discovery patients were randomly split 7:3 into training and test sets. Thyroid tissue and blood T-cell repertoires from about 6 Graves' hyperthyroidism patients were also compared in the study. After sampling, hyperthyroidism patients received methimazole starting at 30 mg daily, and ophthalmopathy patients received high-dose intravenous methylprednisolone. The paper describes TCR Vbeta CDR3 sequencing of 135 peripheral blood samples, made up of roughly 45 ophthalmopathy patients, roughly 80 hyperthyroidism patients and 17 progressor patients.

Paper-wide results and their limitations: Most expanded thyroid clonotypes (frequency above 0.001) were also detected in blood, suggesting blood repertoires may reflect thyroid immune responses. Sample size was not statistically predetermined, and investigators were not blinded to group allocation. In validation, progression to ophthalmopathy was predicted by the model with approximately 67% sensitivity and 72% to 85% specificity, a median of approximately 7.1 months before onset. In cross-validation, a model built on a 13 V-J signature told ophthalmopathy apart from stable hyperthyroidism with less than 90% sensitivity and roughly 82% specificity, and in testing the same model reached 80%/75%.

Any patient with an uncontrolled infection, another autoimmune disease, pregnancy or lactation was excluded. Diagnoses were based on clinical symptoms, serum thyroxine and TRAb, thyroid ultrasound and orbital computed tomography. Trizol reagent was used to extract total RNA, and RNA quality was then checked on an Agilent 2100 Bioanalyzer. The sequenced sample was peripheral blood or thyroid tissue (not recorded which). The rearrangement joined TRBV27 to TRBJ1-5, and 8 junctional nucleotides match TRBD1. The sequence derives from an adult woman with Graves' disease, either hyperthyroidism or ophthalmopathy (not recorded which). The CDR3 reads as follows: CASSTRTGFNQPQHF. The nucleotides read TGTGCCAGCAGTACAAGGACAGGGTTCAATCAGCCCCAGCATTTT.